The clone carrying this TCR beta chain was observed a few times. The data are from a study of blood T cell repertoires in COVID-19. Original processing methods: The assay estimated nucleated cells by amplifying reference gene primers. Here immunoSEQ multiplex PCR was the method, and the copy in TCRdb shows in-frame clones only, minus some. V, J and clone size were drawn from that table, and D and trimming were deduced from the DNA. The sample has 65,000 to 70,000 clones; approximately 84% are singletons. This CDR3 has 15 amino acids. V was clipped by 7 bases and J by 2 bases; unmatched bases: 7. Germline V gives CDR1 SNHLY, CDR2 FYNNEI.

The material sequenced was peripheral blood. The receptor was isolated from a man in his forties or fifties with COVID-19, enrolled during active disease. The chain links TRBV2 to TRBJ1-5; 8 positions match TRBD1. CDR3 sequence (DNA): TGTGCCAGCATTGGACAGGGTATCGGCAATCAGCCCCAGCATTTT. Protein: CASIGQGIGNQPQHF. The complete variable domain, with remaining parts taken from reference TRBV2 and TRBJ1-5, reads EPEVTQTPSHQVTQMGQEVILRCVPISNHLYFYWYRQILGQKVEFLVSFYNNEISEKSEIFDDQFSVERPDGSNFTLKIRSTKLEDSAMYFCASIGQGIGNQPQHFGDGTRLSIL.